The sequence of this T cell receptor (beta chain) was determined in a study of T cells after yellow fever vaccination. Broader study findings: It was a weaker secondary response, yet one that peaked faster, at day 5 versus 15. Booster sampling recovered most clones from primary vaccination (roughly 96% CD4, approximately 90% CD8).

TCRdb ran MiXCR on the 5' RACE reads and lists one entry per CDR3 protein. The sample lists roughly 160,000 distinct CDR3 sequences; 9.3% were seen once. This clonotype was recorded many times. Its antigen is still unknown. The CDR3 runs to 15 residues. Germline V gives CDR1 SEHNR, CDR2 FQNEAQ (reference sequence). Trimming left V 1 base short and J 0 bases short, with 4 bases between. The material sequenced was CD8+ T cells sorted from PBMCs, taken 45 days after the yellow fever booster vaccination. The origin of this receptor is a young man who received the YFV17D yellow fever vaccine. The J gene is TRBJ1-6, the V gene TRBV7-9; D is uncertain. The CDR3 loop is CASSLDGSYNSPLHF. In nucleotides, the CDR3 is TGTGCCAGCAGCTTAGACGGCTCCTATAATTCACCCCTCCACTTT.